This is a list of T cell receptor beta chains from one sample in a study of graft-versus-host responses after intestinal transplantation. The protocol was immunoSEQ multiplex PCR, while the TCRdb copy is restricted to in-frame clones and leaves out a portion. The sample yields about 88,000 clones, about 94% seen once. These TCRs' antigens remain unknown. The specimen was unstimulated CD4+ T cells sorted from spleen or lymph node cells, collected before transplant. The receptor source for this set is a human donor who was the organ donor for an intestinal transplant. CDR3s include the opening cysteine and the closing phenylalanine or tryptophan. The D gene is left open where the match is weak. Only some rows state a clone size, as once, few, many or a class for expanded clones.

cdr3_nt,cdr3_aa,j_call,d_call,v_call,clone_size
TGTGCCAGCAGGAGAGAATATAATTCACCCCTCCACTTT,CASRREYNSPLHF,TRBJ1-6,-,TRBV28,-
TGTGCCTGGATTCGGGCAGGGGGGCATACGCAGTATTTT,CAWIRAGGHTQYF,TRBJ2-3,-,TRBV30,-
TGTGCCAGCAGACGGGATCTCACCGGGGAGCTGTTTTTT,CASRRDLTGELFF,TRBJ2-2,-,TRBV6-5,-
TGCAGCTCTCGGATAGCGGGGGGGAGCACAGATACGCAGTATTTT,CSSRIAGGSTDTQYF,TRBJ2-3,TRBD2,TRBV29-1,-
TGTGCCAGCAGCGTACAGGGGATGGGGGACTACGAGCAGTACTTC,CASSVQGMGDYEQYF,TRBJ2-7,-,TRBV9,-
TGTGCCAGCAGCAATAGGACAGGGTATAATTCACCCCTCCACTTT,CASSNRTGYNSPLHF,TRBJ1-6,TRBD1,TRBV5-4,-
TGTGCCAGCAGCTTAACCAGTCCGAACACTGAAGCTTTCTTT,CASSLTSPNTEAFF,TRBJ1-1,-,TRBV7-2,once
TGCAGCGTCCTCGGACAGGGGGCCTACGAGCAGTACTTC,CSVLGQGAYEQYF,TRBJ2-7,TRBD1,TRBV29-1,-
TGTGCCAGCAGCAGGACAGGGATCTACGAGCAGTACTTC,CASSRTGIYEQYF,TRBJ2-7,TRBD1,TRBV5-6,-
TGTGCCAGCAGCTCCTTGCCGGGACAGGGGTTTTCCACCATATATTTT,CASSSLPGQGFSTIYF,TRBJ1-3,TRBD1,TRBV11-2,-
TGTGCCAGCACGGGGACAGAAGGTTCACCCCTCCACTTT,CASTGTEGSPLHF,TRBJ1-6,TRBD1,TRBV2,-
TGTGCCAGCAGCGTAGAGGGGACATCGCTAGCCAAAAACATTCAGTACTTC,CASSVEGTSLAKNIQYF,TRBJ2-4,-,TRBV9,-
TGTGCCAGAAGCCCCTCGGACAGTCAAGAGACCCAGTACTTC,CARSPSDSQETQYF,TRBJ2-5,-,TRBV5-3,once
TGCGCCAGCAGCTTGTCTCAGAACACTGAAGCTTTCTTT,CASSLSQNTEAFF,TRBJ1-1,-,TRBV5-1,-
TGCGCCAGCAGCTTTGGGGGCAGCACAGATACGCAGTATTTT,CASSFGGSTDTQYF,TRBJ2-3,-,TRBV5-1,-
TGCGCCAGCAGTCTTAGGGACAGGGGCGCCTACGAGCAGTACTTC,CASSLRDRGAYEQYF,TRBJ2-7,TRBD1,TRBV5-1,-
TGTGCCAGCAGTTTAGGACAGGGATTTCGGCCAGATACGCAGTATTTT,CASSLGQGFRPDTQYF,TRBJ2-3,TRBD1,TRBV28,once
TGTGCCAGCAGTGGGGGATCCTATAATTCACCCCTCCACTTT,CASSGGSYNSPLHF,TRBJ1-6,-,TRBV2,-
TGTGCCAGCAGCTTAGACCCAGGGAACTACGAGCAGTACTTC,CASSLDPGNYEQYF,TRBJ2-7,-,TRBV7-8,-
TGTGCCAGCAGCCAAGGACAGGAGTTAAAAGAGACCCAGTACTTC,CASSQGQELKETQYF,TRBJ2-5,-,TRBV4-2,once
TGTGCCAGCAGCCTGACAGGGGCCTCCTACAATGAGCAGTTCTTC,CASSLTGASYNEQFF,TRBJ2-1,TRBD1,TRBV5-8,-
TGTGCCAGCAGCTTGCAGGATAATGAAAAACTGTTTTTT,CASSLQDNEKLFF,TRBJ1-4,-,TRBV7-9,-
TGTGCCAGCAGCTTAGCGTCTGGTGAGACCCAGTACTTC,CASSLASGETQYF,TRBJ2-5,-,TRBV7-2,-
TGTGCCAGTAGGCCCGACCTCCAGGGGGCGATAGGCTACACCTTC,CASRPDLQGAIGYTF,TRBJ1-2,TRBD1,TRBV19,-
TGTGCCAGCAGTTTAATCCGGACAGGGGTAAACGAGCAGTACTTC,CASSLIRTGVNEQYF,TRBJ2-7,TRBD1,TRBV28,-
TGTGCCAGTAGTCCGCCCTACTCCGGGACAGGGTATGTTACGCAGTATTTT,CASSPPYSGTGYVTQYF,TRBJ2-3,TRBD1,TRBV19,-
TGTGCCAGCAGCCGACTTGGGACTGAAGCTTTCTTT,CASSRLGTEAFF,TRBJ1-1,-,TRBV7-3,-
TGTGCCAGCAGCTTGGGCCGGGACACAACAGGCCAAGAGACCCAGTACTTC,CASSLGRDTTGQETQYF,TRBJ2-5,-,TRBV7-6,-
TGCAGCGTTAGTCCAGGGCCCGGCACAGATACGCAGTATTTT,CSVSPGPGTDTQYF,TRBJ2-3,-,TRBV29-1,-
TGCGCCAGCAGCCAAGAAAGGGGCACTGAAGCTTTCTTT,CASSQERGTEAFF,TRBJ1-1,-,TRBV4-1,-
TGTGCCAGCAGCTGGCCGGGACAGGGGTACGAGCAGTACTTC,CASSWPGQGYEQYF,TRBJ2-7,TRBD1,TRBV11-2,-
TGTGCCAGCAGCTTTTTACTAGCGGGGGTTACAGATACGCAGTATTTT,CASSFLLAGVTDTQYF,TRBJ2-3,TRBD2,TRBV5-6,-
TGCGCCAGCAGCTTACCTAAAGCTGTACAAGAGACCCAGTACTTC,CASSLPKAVQETQYF,TRBJ2-5,-,TRBV5-1,-
TGTGCCAGCAGCTTAGTTGTGGGGGGCAGTGAAGCTTTCTTT,CASSLVVGGSEAFF,TRBJ1-1,-,TRBV7-9,-
TGTGCCACCAGCAGGGGAAACTACGAAACCGGGAAGAACACTGAAGCTTTCTTT,CATSRGNYETGKNTEAFF,TRBJ1-1,-,TRBV15,-
TGTGCCAGTAGCCGTGGGACCGCAGGAGGGAGCTATAATTCACCCCTCCACTTT,CASSRGTAGGSYNSPLHF,TRBJ1-6,-,TRBV19,-
TGTGCCAGCAGTCGACTAGCGGGGGTCTTCTACAATGAGCAGTTCTTC,CASSRLAGVFYNEQFF,TRBJ2-1,TRBD2,TRBV2,-
TGTGCCAGCAGCTGGGACACCGACTATGGCTACACCTTC,CASSWDTDYGYTF,TRBJ1-2,-,TRBV5-4,-
TGTGCCAGCAGCCGACAGGGCTATGGCTACACCTTC,CASSRQGYGYTF,TRBJ1-2,TRBD1,TRBV6-5,-
TGTGCCAGCTCACCAAGGGGGAATAGGAACAATGAGCAGTTCTTC,CASSPRGNRNNEQFF,TRBJ2-1,-,TRBV18,-
TGTGCCAGCAGTGTTGTCGGGCAGCCCCAGCATTTT,CASSVVGQPQHF,TRBJ1-5,-,TRBV2,-
TGTGCCAGTAGTATCGCTTCCTCCATGTATGGCTACACCTTC,CASSIASSMYGYTF,TRBJ1-2,-,TRBV19,-
TGTGCCAGCAGCTCCTATTGGGGAGACAGCCCCTACGAGCAGTACTTC,CASSSYWGDSPYEQYF,TRBJ2-7,-,TRBV9,-
TGTGCCAGCAGCTTTTACGTGAACACTGAAGCTTTCTTT,CASSFYVNTEAFF,TRBJ1-1,-,TRBV11-3,-
TGCAGCGTTGTTCAGGGTCTGAACACTGAAGCTTTCTTT,CSVVQGLNTEAFF,TRBJ1-1,-,TRBV29-1,-
TGTGCTAGTGGTTTTACCTCCGGGACAATAATCTACAATGAGCAGTTCTTC,CASGFTSGTIIYNEQFF,TRBJ2-1,-,TRBV12-5,-
TGTGCCAGTAACCCCCGAGCGACAGGGGGGTATGAAAAACTGTTTTTT,CASNPRATGGYEKLFF,TRBJ1-4,TRBD1,TRBV19,-
TGTGCCGACGGGGGGAATGATGGTACGCAGTATTTT,CADGGNDGTQYF,TRBJ2-3,TRBD2,TRBV2,-
TGTGCCAGCAGTAAGACGGGAGGGGTCCTAAAAGAGACCCAGTACTTC,CASSKTGGVLKETQYF,TRBJ2-5,TRBD2,TRBV28,-
TGTGCCAGCAGCCAAGAAACCGGAATGGGCGGCTACACCTTC,CASSQETGMGGYTF,TRBJ1-2,-,TRBV5-4,-
TGTGCCTCGGGTGACCCAAACACTGAAGCTTTCTTT,CASGDPNTEAFF,TRBJ1-1,-,TRBV7-3,-
TGCGCCAGCAGCCCACGGACAGGGCGAACCGGGGAGCTGTTTTTT,CASSPRTGRTGELFF,TRBJ2-2,TRBD1,TRBV5-1,-
TGCGCCAGCAGCCCAACGTTGAGCTCCTACAATGAGCAGTTCTTC,CASSPTLSSYNEQFF,TRBJ2-1,-,TRBV5-1,-
TGTGCCAGCAGCCAGGGGGCGGGGGTCCGTCAGTACTTC,CASSQGAGVRQYF,TRBJ2-4,-,TRBV14,-
TGTGCCACAGGGGACAGTTTCACCGGGGAGCTGTTTTTT,CATGDSFTGELFF,TRBJ2-2,TRBD1,TRBV15,-
TGTGCCAGTATCTCGACCGGGGGCGGGAACTATGGCTACACCTTC,CASISTGGGNYGYTF,TRBJ1-2,-,TRBV19,-
TGTGCCAGCAGCTTGATGGGTCAGGGAGAGGAAAAACTGTTTTTT,CASSLMGQGEEKLFF,TRBJ1-4,-,TRBV5-4,-
TGTGCCAGTAGTTCTTGGGTTGCGACTGGAAACACCATATATTTT,CASSSWVATGNTIYF,TRBJ1-3,-,TRBV19,-
TGTGCCAGCAGCTTATGGGCAGGGATCGGAAACACCATATATTTT,CASSLWAGIGNTIYF,TRBJ1-3,-,TRBV7-2,-
TGTGCCTGGGCCCAAAATCGTAACTATGGCTACACCTTC,CAWAQNRNYGYTF,TRBJ1-2,-,TRBV30,-